These 8 T cell receptor beta chains share one sample of origin, sequenced in a study of cytomegalovirus exposure and HLA in healthy donors. The data were produced by immunoSEQ multiplex PCR, yet TCRdb's version contains in-frame clones alone and is incomplete. The repertoire consists of under 400,000 clones, with roughly 88% occurring once and the leading ten covering roughly 0.83%. The specimen sequenced was PBMCs. These receptors originate from a woman aged 18-29 years in good health and CMV-seronegative.

The J gene is TRBJ2-5, the V gene TRBV7-8, with D hard to call. The CDR3 sequence is 14 residues long. The ends were cut back, 1 base at V and 2 bases at J, with 8 bases in the middle. Germline loops: CDR1 SGHVS, CDR2 FQNEAQ. CDR3 DNA sequence: TGTGCCAGCAGCTTAGATCTCGGTCAAGAGACCCAGTACTTC. Translation gives CASSLDLGQETQYF.

The V call is TRBV28, the J call TRBJ2-7; 14 nucleotides line up with TRBD2. V was pared by 5 bases and J by 4 bases, with 7 bases of the junction left unmatched. The length of the CDR3 is 16 residues. CDR1 and CDR2 from the germline V gene are MDHEN and SYDVKM. CDR3 in amino acids: CASSRGTSGSGYEQYF. The CDR3 DNA follows: TGTGCCAGCAGTCGGGGGACTAGCGGGAGTGGGTACGAGCAGTACTTC.

This clone showed up just a few times. The rearrangement uses TRBV6-1 and TRBJ1-5; D uncertain. The CDR3 is 13 residues long. V was trimmed by 5 bases and J by 5 bases, leaving 10 bases between them. Germline CDR1 and CDR2: MNHNS and SASEGT. This CDR3 is CASSRKGDQPQHF. CDR3 sequence (DNA): TGTGCCAGCAGTAGAAAAGGAGATCAGCCCCAGCATTTT.

This clone was counted only a few times. This chain joins TRBV7-9 and TRBJ1-1; D call uncertain. The V and J ends lost 5 bases and 1 base respectively, with 5 bases between them. CDR3 length: 12 residues. Germline V gives CDR1 SEHNR, CDR2 FQNEAQ (reference sequence). Written as DNA, the CDR3 is TGTGCCAGCAGCCACACGAACACTGAAGCTTTCTTT. As protein: CASSHTNTEAFF.

The chain employs TRBV28 and TRBJ1-2, with 7 bases aligning to TRBD1. CDR3 length: 13 residues. The trim removed 2 bases at V and 4 bases at J, leaving 1 base unmatched. Germline V CDR1 and CDR2: MDHEN, SYDVKM. In DNA, the CDR3 is TGTGCCAGCAGTTTACCAGGGGGCTATGGCTACACCTTC. It codes for CASSLPGGYGYTF.

This chain joins TRBV9 and TRBJ2-3; no firm D call. In germline, CDR1 is SGDLS, CDR2 YYNGEE. The CDR3 extends over 13 amino acids. The V end lost 0 bases, the J end lost 6 bases, and 8 bases lay between the germline ends. The CDR3 sequence: CASSVAKMDTQYF. The CDR3 bases are TGTGCCAGCAGCGTAGCTAAGATGGATACGCAGTATTTT.

The V and J genes are TRBV4-1 and TRBJ2-1; TRBD2 is a possible D gene (6 bases). CDR3 length: 15 amino acids. Trimming shortened V by 4 bases and J by 8 bases, and 18 bases separated the two germline ends. Germline-derived CDR1 and CDR2 are MGHRA and YSYEKL. CDR3 DNA sequence: TGCGCCAGCAGCCTGGCCGGGAGAGAGAGGGATGAGCAGTTCTTC. Translating gives CASSLAGRERDEQFF.

This chain joins TRBV4-2 and TRBJ2-7, with 7 bases lining up with TRBD2. The CDR3 sequence is 18 residues long. CDR1 is LGHNA and CDR2 is YNFKEQ in the germline V gene. J gave up 4 bases and V 2 bases, and 17 bases lay outside the gene matches. CDR3 DNA sequence: TGTGCCAGCAGCCAATCCCCCTCTACTAGCGTCGGGGTTTACGAGCAGTACTTC. Its protein product is CASSQSPSTSVGVYEQYF.